The clone carrying this TCR beta chain was counted between two and nine times. Its antigen is not known. The data were taken from a study of vaccination and CD4 T cells after COVID-19. The treatment denotes: approximately 10-day PBMC culture with coronavirus spike peptide pools or control peptides (ViraFEST assay). In the ViraFEST assay, peptide-pool expansion preceded TCR sequencing of expanded clonotypes. Cultured CD4+ T cells had their DNA profiled by the Oncomine TCR Beta short-read assay. One entry per CDR3 protein, called by TCRdb with MiXCR from the PCR reads. The sample shows about 11,000 distinct CDR3 sequences, roughly three quarters of them seen only once. Overall study findings and caveats: Spike mono-reactivity was shown by 304 of 307 vaccine-specific clones in convalescent patients. SARS-CoV-2-reactive clonotypes showed a nonsignificant median rise from about 20 to 38.

Sequencing used CD4+ T cells from blood, cultured in vitro. The origin of this receptor is a human donor who had recovered from COVID-19.

As DNA, the CDR3 is TGTGCCAGCAGCTTAGTCACACCACGCTACGAGCAGTACTTC. Translating it yields CASSLVTPRYEQYF. The rearrangement links TRBV7-9 to TRBJ2-7; D ambiguous. This CDR3 spans 14 amino acids. Trimming shortened V by 1 base and J by 3 bases, and 10 bases separated the two germline ends. Per the germline V gene, CDR1 is SEHNR and CDR2 is FQNEAQ (reference sequence).